This entry features one T cell receptor beta chain sequence. No antigen is known for it. TCRdb reprocessed the reads via MiXCR and lists one record per CDR3 protein. The table records about 130,000 distinct CDR3 sequences, 20% to 30% of them present only once. The sample belongs to a study of T cell repertoires in cytomegalovirus infection. On the study more broadly: Evidence of both CMV infection and a matching HLA type came from public TCR beta signatures. Study-wide points: What dominated the ex vivo response were HLA-C-restricted CMV-specific TCR beta clonotypes. Cumulative public TCR beta family frequency identified CMV carriers with the relevant HLA.

CDR1 is SGHVS, CDR2 FQNEAQ, per germline. Trimming stripped 3 bases from V and 5 bases from J, with 16 bases between. CDR3 length: 15 residues. This receptor was obtained from a human donor in good health (CMV status not recorded). Some clones in this sample may be carry-over from other donors' samples. This rearrangement joins TRBV7-8 to TRBJ2-5; D perhaps matches TRBD1 (5 bases). The sample taken for sequencing was PBMCs, sequenced either directly or after in vitro stimulation (not recorded which). The CDR3 protein is CASSLGTTASETQYF. As DNA, the CDR3 is TGTGCCAGCAGCTTGGGAACGACAGCGTCGGAGACCCAGTACTTC.